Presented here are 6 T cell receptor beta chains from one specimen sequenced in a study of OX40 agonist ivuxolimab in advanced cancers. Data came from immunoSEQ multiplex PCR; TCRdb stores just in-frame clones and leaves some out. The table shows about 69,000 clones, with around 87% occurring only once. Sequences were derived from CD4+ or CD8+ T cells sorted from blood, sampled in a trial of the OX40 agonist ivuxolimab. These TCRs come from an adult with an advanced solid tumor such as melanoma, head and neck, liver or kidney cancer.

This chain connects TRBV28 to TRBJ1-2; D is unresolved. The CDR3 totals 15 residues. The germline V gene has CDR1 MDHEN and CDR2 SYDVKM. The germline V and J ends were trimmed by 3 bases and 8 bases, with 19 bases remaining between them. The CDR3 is CASSFLDPTLEGYTF. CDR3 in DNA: TGTGCCAGCAGTTTTTTGGACCCTACACTCGAAGGCTACACCTTC.

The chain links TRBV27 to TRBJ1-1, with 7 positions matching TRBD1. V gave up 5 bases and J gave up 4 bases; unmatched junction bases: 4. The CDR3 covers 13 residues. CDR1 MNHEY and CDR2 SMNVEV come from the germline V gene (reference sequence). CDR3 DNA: TGTGCCAGCAGTGCGGGACAGCTCACTGAAGCTTTCTTT. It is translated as CASSAGQLTEAFF.

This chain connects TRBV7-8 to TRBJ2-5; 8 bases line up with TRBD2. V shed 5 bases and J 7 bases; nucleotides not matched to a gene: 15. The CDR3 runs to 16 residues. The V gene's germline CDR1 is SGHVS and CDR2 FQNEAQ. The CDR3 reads CASSPVAGPGPGTQYF. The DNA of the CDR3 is TGTGCCAGCAGCCCGGTAGCGGGACCTGGTCCGGGGACCCAGTACTTC.

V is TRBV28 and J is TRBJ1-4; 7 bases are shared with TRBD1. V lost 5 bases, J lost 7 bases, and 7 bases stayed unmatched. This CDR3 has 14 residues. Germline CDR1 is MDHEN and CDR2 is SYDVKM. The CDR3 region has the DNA TGTGCCAGCAGTCGGAACAGGGGTATTGAAAAACTGTTTTTT. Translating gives CASSRNRGIEKLFF.

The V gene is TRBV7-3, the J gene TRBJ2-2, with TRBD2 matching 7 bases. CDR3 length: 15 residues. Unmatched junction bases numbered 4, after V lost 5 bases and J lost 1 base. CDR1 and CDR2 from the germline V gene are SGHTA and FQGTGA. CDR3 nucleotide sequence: TGTGCCAGCAGCCGGGGGGTAGTGAACACCGGGGAGCTGTTTTTT. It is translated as CASSRGVVNTGELFF.

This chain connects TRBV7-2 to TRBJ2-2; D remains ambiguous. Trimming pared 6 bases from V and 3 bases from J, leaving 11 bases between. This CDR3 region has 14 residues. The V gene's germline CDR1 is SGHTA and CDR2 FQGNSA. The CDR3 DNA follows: TGTGCCAGCAGGACCCAAATGGACACCGGGGAGCTGTTTTTT. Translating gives CASRTQMDTGELFF.